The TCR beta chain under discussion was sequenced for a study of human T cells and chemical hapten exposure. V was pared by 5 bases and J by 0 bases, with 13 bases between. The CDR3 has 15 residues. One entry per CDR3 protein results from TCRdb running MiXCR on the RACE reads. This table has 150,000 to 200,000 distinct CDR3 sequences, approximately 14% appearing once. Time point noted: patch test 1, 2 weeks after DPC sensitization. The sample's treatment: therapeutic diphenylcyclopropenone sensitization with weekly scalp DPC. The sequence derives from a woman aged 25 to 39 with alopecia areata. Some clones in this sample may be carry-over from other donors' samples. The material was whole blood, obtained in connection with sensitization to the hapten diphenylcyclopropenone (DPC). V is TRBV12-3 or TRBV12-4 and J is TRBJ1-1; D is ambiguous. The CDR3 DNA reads TGTGCCAGCAGTCTTACCGGGTCTTTGAACACTGAAGCTTTCTTT. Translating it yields CASSLTGSLNTEAFF.